This is a list of T cell receptor beta chains from one sample in a study of OX40 agonist ivuxolimab in advanced cancers. TCRdb keeps only in-frame clones here, not all; method: immunoSEQ multiplex PCR. Of 50,000 to 85,000 clones in the sample, roughly 87% were seen once. The sample here was CD4+ or CD8+ T cells sorted from blood, taken in a trial of the OX40 agonist ivuxolimab. The source is an adult with an advanced solid tumor such as melanoma, head and neck, liver or kidney cancer. Each CDR3 is given with its conserved first and last residue. D genes are given only for firm matches. Some rows have no size entry. The others give once, few or many, or a class for an expanded clone.

CDR3aa,CDR3nt,len,j_gene,d_gene,abundance,v_gene
CASSIVRPRNTGELFF,TGTGCCAGTAGTATAGTCAGACCTCGGAACACCGGGGAGCTGTTTTTT,16,TRBJ2-2,-,-,TRBV19
CASSVGQLNEQFF,TGTGCCAGCAGCGTAGGACAGTTAAATGAGCAGTTCTTC,13,TRBJ2-1,-,-,TRBV9
CAWRRSAGSEQFF,TGTGCCTGGAGGAGGTCAGCGGGGTCCGAGCAGTTCTTC,13,TRBJ2-1,TRBD2,-,TRBV30
CASSSLRDSYNSPLHF,TGTGCCAGCAGCTCGCTCCGGGACTCCTATAATTCACCCCTCCACTTT,16,TRBJ1-6,-,-,TRBV5-6
CASSYLQNYGYTF,TGTGCCAGCAGTTACCTACAGAACTATGGCTACACCTTC,13,TRBJ1-2,-,once,TRBV6-6
CASSPIGGRAYEQYF,TGTGCCAGCAGCCCCATAGGCGGGAGGGCCTACGAGCAGTACTTC,15,TRBJ2-7,TRBD2,-,TRBV7-2
CASSLLDGGAYEQYF,TGTGCCAGCAGCTTGCTGGACGGGGGGGCCTACGAGCAGTACTTC,15,TRBJ2-7,TRBD2,-,TRBV5-6
CASSLSGGPNYGYTF,TGTGCCAGCAGTTTATCAGGGGGCCCTAACTATGGCTACACCTTC,15,TRBJ1-2,TRBD1,-,TRBV27
CASSSLRGTPSYEQYF,TGTGCCAGCAGCTCGCTACGCGGGACTCCTTCCTACGAGCAGTACTTC,16,TRBJ2-7,-,medium-sized,TRBV7-9
CASTNIRTSGIEQFF,TGTGCCAGCACCAACATAAGGACTAGCGGTATTGAGCAGTTCTTC,15,TRBJ2-1,TRBD2,-,TRBV6-1
CAWSTLNTEAFF,TGTGCCTGGAGTACTTTGAACACTGAAGCTTTCTTT,12,TRBJ1-1,-,few,TRBV30
CASSLTGVNQPQHF,TGTGCCAGCAGTTTGACAGGAGTCAATCAGCCCCAGCATTTT,14,TRBJ1-5,-,-,TRBV7-2
CAISAQGTGGNEQYF,TGTGCCATCAGTGCCCAAGGGACAGGGGGGAACGAGCAGTACTTC,15,TRBJ2-7,TRBD1,-,TRBV10-3
CASSLAGGDYGYTF,TGTGCCAGCAGCTTAGCCGGGGGTGACTATGGCTACACCTTC,14,TRBJ1-2,-,-,TRBV7-8
CASSGRGLRNTEAFF,TGTGCCAGTAGTGGTAGGGGCTTGAGGAACACTGAAGCTTTCTTT,15,TRBJ1-1,-,-,TRBV19
CAWSDRPRETQYF,TGTGCCTGGAGTGATCGTCCCCGGGAGACCCAGTACTTC,13,TRBJ2-5,-,-,TRBV30
CASSFLAGAAYNEQFF,TGTGCCAGCAGCTTTCTAGCGGGGGCAGCCTACAATGAGCAGTTCTTC,16,TRBJ2-1,TRBD2,-,TRBV7-2
CSAKTGPQAFF,TGCAGCGCCAAGACAGGGCCTCAAGCTTTCTTT,11,TRBJ1-1,TRBD1,-,TRBV29-1
CASSPGQKETQYF,TGTGCCAGCAGCCCCGGACAGAAAGAGACCCAGTACTTC,13,TRBJ2-5,-,-,TRBV7-6
CASSLGYSGRAFWSTQYF,TGTGCCAGCAGCTTGGGGTATAGCGGGAGGGCCTTCTGGAGTACGCAGTATTTT,18,TRBJ2-3,TRBD2,-,TRBV13
CSVRVAKNIQYF,TGCAGCGTACGGGTAGCCAAAAACATTCAGTACTTC,12,TRBJ2-4,-,-,TRBV29-1
CASSVKPGQGTSYTF,TGTGCCAGCAGCGTAAAACCGGGACAGGGGACCAGCTACACCTTC,15,TRBJ1-2,TRBD1,-,TRBV9
CASTEDTDGYGYTF,TGTGCCAGCACCGAGGATACCGATGGGTATGGCTACACCTTC,14,TRBJ1-2,-,once,TRBV4-2
CASSRDTNEKLFF,TGCGCCAGCAGCAGGGACACTAATGAAAAACTGTTTTTT,13,TRBJ1-4,-,-,TRBV5-1
CASSQGDSSREQFF,TGTGCCAGCAGCCAAGGGGACTCCTCTAGGGAGCAGTTCTTC,14,TRBJ2-1,-,-,TRBV4-2
CASSFGVAGYTF,TGTGCCAGCAGCTTTGGGGTGGCTGGCTACACCTTC,12,TRBJ1-2,-,-,TRBV5-6
CASSQTGGQGNEQFF,TGCGCCAGCAGCCAAACAGGGGGTCAGGGCAATGAGCAGTTCTTC,15,TRBJ2-1,TRBD1,-,TRBV4-1
CASSSTGGRLGNTIYF,TGTGCCAGCAGTTCGACAGGGGGCCGGCTAGGAAACACCATATATTTT,16,TRBJ1-3,TRBD1,-,TRBV6-5
CASSPPNGRVNIQYF,TGTGCCAGCTCACCCCCCAACGGCAGGGTGAACATTCAGTACTTC,15,TRBJ2-4,-,-,TRBV18
CASRPRQGTYNEQFF,TGTGCCAGTAGGCCCAGACAGGGAACATACAATGAGCAGTTCTTC,15,TRBJ2-1,TRBD1,-,TRBV19
CASSERAGTMATDTQYF,TGCGCCAGCAGTGAGAGGGCCGGGACTATGGCCACAGATACGCAGTATTTT,17,TRBJ2-3,TRBD2,-,TRBV10-1
CASSLTQGQWYF,TGTGCCAGCAGTTTGACCCAGGGACAGTGGTACTTC,12,TRBJ2-7,TRBD1,once,TRBV28
CATQATGELFF,TGTGCCACCCAGGCTACCGGGGAGCTGTTTTTT,11,TRBJ2-2,-,-,TRBV10-3
CASSELGTAYGYTF,TGTGCCAGCAGTGAATTGGGGACCGCTTATGGCTACACCTTC,14,TRBJ1-2,-,-,TRBV25-1
CASSRGLGGGNQPQHF,TGCGCCAGCTCCCGCGGCTTAGGTGGCGGCAATCAGCCCCAGCATTTT,16,TRBJ1-5,-,-,TRBV10-2
CAWSPRQPAQETQYF,TGTGCCTGGAGTCCCCGTCAGCCAGCCCAAGAGACCCAGTACTTC,15,TRBJ2-5,-,-,TRBV30
CATSRSLAGSDYEQYF,TGTGCCACCAGCAGGTCACTAGCGGGGTCGGACTACGAGCAGTACTTC,16,TRBJ2-7,TRBD2,-,TRBV15
CASNSDKTAHEKLFF,TGTGCCAGCAACAGCGACAAAACAGCACATGAAAAACTGTTTTTT,15,TRBJ1-4,-,-,TRBV6-1
CASSHDRGYGYTF,TGTGCCAGCAGCCATGACAGGGGGTACGGCTACACCTTC,13,TRBJ1-2,TRBD1,once,TRBV7-2
CASSEGGGNYEQYF,TGTGCCAGCAGTGAAGGCGGGGGGAACTACGAGCAGTACTTC,14,TRBJ2-7,TRBD2,-,TRBV6-4
CASSRDIKDTQYF,TGTGCCAGCAGCCGGGACATCAAAGATACGCAGTATTTT,13,TRBJ2-3,-,-,TRBV6-5
CATKAVAPAPATNEQFF,TGTGCGACCAAGGCTGTGGCACCCGCGCCCGCTACCAATGAGCAGTTCTTC,17,TRBJ2-1,-,-,TRBV5-4
CASSWTGPNEKLFF,TGTGCCAGCAGCTGGACAGGTCCTAATGAAAAACTGTTTTTT,14,TRBJ1-4,TRBD1,-,TRBV14
CASSQAVMNTEAFF,TGTGCCAGCAGCCAGGCGGTTATGAACACTGAAGCTTTCTTT,14,TRBJ1-1,-,-,TRBV4-2
CASSFDGTGSYEQYF,TGTGCCAGCAGCTTCGACGGGACAGGGTCCTACGAGCAGTACTTC,15,TRBJ2-7,TRBD1,-,TRBV7-2
CAIQPSGNSPLHF,TGTGCCATTCAACCTTCCGGGAATTCACCCCTCCACTTT,13,TRBJ1-6,-,-,TRBV10-3
CASSASTSGRNSYEQYF,TGTGCCAGCAGCGCAAGTACTAGCGGGAGGAACTCCTACGAGCAGTACTTC,17,TRBJ2-7,TRBD2,once,TRBV11-2
CASSLVEGANSPLHF,TGTGCCAGCAGCCTGGTGGAGGGGGCTAATTCACCCCTCCACTTT,15,TRBJ1-6,TRBD1,-,TRBV7-2
CASSFIRGRTDEQYF,TGTGCCAGCAGTTTCATTAGGGGGAGGACGGACGAGCAGTACTTC,15,TRBJ2-7,-,-,TRBV28
CAISESGYEKLFF,TGTGCCATCAGTGAGTCGGGGTACGAAAAACTGTTTTTT,13,TRBJ1-4,-,-,TRBV10-3
CASSQRDFWTTDTQYF,TGTGCCAGCAGCCAAAGGGACTTCTGGACCACAGATACGCAGTATTTT,16,TRBJ2-3,-,-,TRBV14
CASSLDGGRGETQYF,TGTGCTAGCAGCTTAGACGGGGGGCGCGGAGAGACCCAGTACTTC,15,TRBJ2-5,-,-,TRBV7-7
CSVEAGHSSYGYTF,TGCAGCGTTGAAGCCGGACATTCCTCCTATGGCTACACCTTC,14,TRBJ1-2,-,few,TRBV29-1